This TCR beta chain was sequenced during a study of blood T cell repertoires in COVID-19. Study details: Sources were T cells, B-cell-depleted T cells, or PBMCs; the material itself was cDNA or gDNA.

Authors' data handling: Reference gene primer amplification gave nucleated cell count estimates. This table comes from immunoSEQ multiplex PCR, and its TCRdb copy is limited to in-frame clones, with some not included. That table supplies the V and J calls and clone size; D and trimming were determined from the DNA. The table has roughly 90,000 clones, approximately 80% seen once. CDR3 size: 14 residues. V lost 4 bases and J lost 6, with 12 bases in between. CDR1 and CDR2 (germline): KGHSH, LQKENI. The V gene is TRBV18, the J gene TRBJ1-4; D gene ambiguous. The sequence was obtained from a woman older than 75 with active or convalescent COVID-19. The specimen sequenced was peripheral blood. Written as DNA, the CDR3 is TGTGCCAGCTCACGAAGGCGGTTTGATGAAAAACTGTTTTTT. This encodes CASSRRRFDEKLFF.